A selection of T cell receptor beta chains follows, all from one sample in a study of CD8 T cells in Susac syndrome. TCRdb analysed the immunoSEQ multiplex PCR reads with MiXCR anew, one entry per CDR3 protein. This sample yields 150,000 to 200,000 distinct CDR3 sequences, of which 85% to 95% are seen a single time; approximately 0.094% belongs to the top ten. The sequencing input was CD4+ T cells from PBMCs. These receptors were obtained from a human donor with multiple sclerosis. Each CDR3 is given with its conserved first and last residue. D genes are given only for firm matches. Some rows mark clone size as missing; the rest say once, few, many or name a class of expanded clone.

clone_size	v_call	d_call	j_call	cdr3_aa	cdr3_nt
NA	TRBV3-1	NA	TRBJ2-5	CASSQREPETQYF	TGTGCCAGCAGCCAAAGGGAACCAGAGACCCAGTACTTC
NA	TRBV3-1	TRBD2	TRBJ2-7	CASSQDYREGDFYEQYF	TGTGCCAGCAGCCAAGATTATCGGGAGGGTGATTTCTACGAGCAGTACTTC
NA	TRBV5-1	TRBD2	TRBJ2-2	CASSLGLAGGYTGELFF	TGCGCCAGCAGCTTGGGACTAGCGGGAGGCTACACCGGGGAGCTGTTTTTT
NA	TRBV29-1	TRBD1	TRBJ1-5	CSVANRGNNQPQHF	TGCAGCGTTGCCAACAGGGGAAACAATCAGCCCCAGCATTTT
NA	TRBV5-1	NA	TRBJ2-5	CASRLSGRIQETQYF	TGCGCCAGCAGGTTAAGCGGAAGAATCCAAGAGACCCAGTACTTC
NA	TRBV11-2	TRBD1	TRBJ2-2	CASSLDRVSGELFF	TGTGCCAGCAGCCTTGACAGGGTATCAGGGGAGCTGTTTTTT
NA	TRBV5-4	NA	TRBJ2-5	CASSLGRGQETQYF	TGTGCCAGCAGCTTGGGACGTGGGCAAGAGACCCAGTACTTC
once	TRBV12-3/TRBV12-4	NA	TRBJ2-3	CASSWKVADTQYF	TGTGCCAGCAGCTGGAAGGTAGCAGATACGCAGTATTTT
NA	TRBV29-1	NA	TRBJ2-7	CSVETLSYEQYF	TGCAGCGTCGAGACACTTTCCTACGAGCAGTACTTC
NA	TRBV12-3/TRBV12-4	TRBD2	TRBJ2-7	CASSSPIAGGPREQYF	TGTGCCAGCAGTTCCCCAATAGCGGGAGGGCCGCGGGAGCAGTACTTC
NA	TRBV16	NA	TRBJ1-4	CAGSRAGGGRKLFF	TGTGCCGGCAGCCGAGCGGGAGGCGGAAGAAAACTGTTTTTT
NA	TRBV12-3/TRBV12-4	TRBD2	TRBJ2-5	CASSFWGSGEGETQYF	TGTGCCAGCAGTTTTTGGGGTAGCGGGGAGGGAGAGACCCAGTACTTC
NA	TRBV30	TRBD1	TRBJ2-6	CAWSRTGVGANVLTF	TGTGCCTGGAGTCGCACAGGGGTTGGGGCCAACGTCCTGACTTTC
NA	TRBV24-1	NA	TRBJ1-2	CATSGSVTGLGYTF	TGTGCCACCAGTGGTTCCGTCACAGGTCTTGGCTACACCTTC
NA	TRBV7-9	NA	TRBJ1-1	CASSLNKAEAFF	TGTGCCAGCAGCTTAAATAAGGCTGAAGCTTTCTTT
NA	TRBV7-3	NA	TRBJ1-5	CASSLGKDQPQHF	TGTGCCAGCAGCTTAGGGAAAGATCAGCCCCAGCATTTT
NA	TRBV20-1	NA	TRBJ2-7	CSARDWGASYEQYF	TGCAGTGCTAGAGATTGGGGGGCATCCTACGAGCAGTACTTC
NA	TRBV18	TRBD1	TRBJ1-2	CASSQDRASRGYTF	TGTGCCAGCTCCCAAGACAGGGCCTCAAGAGGCTACACCTTC
NA	TRBV14	NA	TRBJ1-2	CASSQQGAGYTF	TGTGCCAGCAGCCAACAGGGAGCTGGCTACACCTTC
NA	TRBV3-1	NA	TRBJ2-4	CASSQGYIQYF	TGTGCCAGCAGCCAAGGGTACATTCAGTACTTC
once	TRBV20-1	NA	TRBJ2-1	CSAPNFYNEQFF	TGCAGTGCTCCTAATTTTTACAATGAGCAGTTCTTC
NA	TRBV3-1	NA	TRBJ2-2	CASSQGGPPGELFF	TGTGCCAGCAGCCAAGGGGGTCCACCGGGGGAGCTGTTTTTT
NA	TRBV10-3	NA	TRBJ2-7	CAISVEGEPAEQYF	TGTGCCATCAGTGTGGAAGGGGAACCGGCCGAGCAGTACTTC
NA	TRBV29-1	NA	TRBJ2-3	CSVYGSSTDTQYF	TGCAGCGTTTACGGCTCTAGCACAGATACGCAGTATTTT
NA	TRBV6-2/TRBV6-3	NA	TRBJ2-7	CASRRIQGHHEQYF	TGTGCCAGCAGGCGCATACAGGGTCACCACGAGCAGTACTTC
NA	TRBV24-1	NA	TRBJ2-7	CATSAGATYEQYF	TGTGCCACCAGTGCGGGGGCCACCTACGAGCAGTACTTC
NA	TRBV19	TRBD1	TRBJ1-4	CASTQGARNEKLFF	TGTGCCAGTACCCAGGGGGCTCGTAATGAAAAACTGTTTTTT
few	TRBV5-1	NA	TRBJ2-3	CASSLEGRISSGFTDTQYF	TGCGCCAGCAGCTTGGAAGGACGGATTAGCAGTGGGTTCACAGATACGCAGTATTTT
NA	TRBV20-1	NA	TRBJ2-1	CSAKGLGQFF	TGCAGTGCTAAGGGTCTGGGGCAGTTCTTC